This is a list of T cell receptor beta chains from one sample in a study of cytomegalovirus exposure and HLA in healthy donors. Profiling relied on immunoSEQ multiplex PCR, and the TCRdb table lists in-frame clones only, not all of them. This sample carries roughly 110,000 clones, approximately 80% of them seen once, and the ten largest clones take 2.5% to 3.5%. The sequenced sample was PBMCs. The receptors were sampled from a woman aged 18 to 35 in good health and CMV-seropositive. The CDR3 runs from the conserved cysteine through the conserved F or W. The D gene is left open where the match is weak. Size values are once, few and many counts, or a class for expanded clones, and some rows have none.

TGTGCCAGCAGCGAGGACCTAGCGGAGGGGGAGACCCAGTACTTC,CASSEDLAEGETQYF,TRBV9,NA,TRBJ2-5,TRBD2
TGTGCCAGCGAAAAATATGGAGGGAATGAGCAGTTCTTC,CASEKYGGNEQFF,TRBV25-1,NA,TRBJ2-1,NA
TGTGCCAGTAGTATGGCAGTAGGGGGGACCCAGTACTTC,CASSMAVGGTQYF,TRBV19,NA,TRBJ2-5,NA
TGTGCCAGCAGTGACGTCGGGGATTTTGATACGCAGTATTTT,CASSDVGDFDTQYF,TRBV2,NA,TRBJ2-3,NA
TGTGCCAGTAGTAGACCCCGGGAGGTACGGGAAAAACTGTTTTTT,CASSRPREVREKLFF,TRBV19,once,TRBJ1-4,NA
TGCGCCAGCAGCCTCTGGACAGGTAAAGAGACCCAGTACTTC,CASSLWTGKETQYF,TRBV5-1,NA,TRBJ2-5,TRBD1
TGTGCCAGTAGTATAGGCGACAGGGGAACTGAAGCTTTCTTT,CASSIGDRGTEAFF,TRBV19,NA,TRBJ1-1,TRBD1
TGCGCCAGCAGCCCTGGGACAGCAGGTGACTATGGCTACACCTTC,CASSPGTAGDYGYTF,TRBV5-1,NA,TRBJ1-2,TRBD1
TGCGCCAGCAGCTCCGCGGGAGGATCGGCAGATACGCAGTATTTT,CASSSAGGSADTQYF,TRBV5-1,once,TRBJ2-3,TRBD2
TGTGCCAGCAGCCTAGGGACTACCGTAGCCAAAAACATTCAGTACTTC,CASSLGTTVAKNIQYF,TRBV11-2,NA,TRBJ2-4,TRBD2
TGCGCCAGCAGCCCCGGACAGGGGGTAAACTATGGCTACACCTTC,CASSPGQGVNYGYTF,TRBV5-1,NA,TRBJ1-2,TRBD1
TGCGCCAGCAGCGTTAAGGGGTATGGCTACACCTTC,CASSVKGYGYTF,TRBV5-1,NA,TRBJ1-2,NA
TGTGCCTGGAGTTGGGGCAGAAGCGATGAGCAGTTCTTC,CAWSWGRSDEQFF,TRBV30,NA,TRBJ2-1,NA
TGTGCCAGCAGCTTGGAGCGCTCCTACGAGCAGTACTTC,CASSLERSYEQYF,TRBV5-4,few,TRBJ2-7,NA
TGTGCCAGCAGCTCCGGTCTGAGACAGGGTAAAGTTGGTTCACCCCTCCACTTT,CASSSGLRQGKVGSPLHF,TRBV7-6,NA,TRBJ1-6,TRBD1
TGTGACAGCAGCCAAGATCTTTTTACAGTTGCGTCCGGGGAGCTGTTTTTT,CDSSQDLFTVASGELFF,TRBV14,NA,TRBJ2-2,NA
TGCGCCAGCCAACGGGGAGCAGGAGGGATTCAGTACTTC,CASQRGAGGIQYF,TRBV10-1,NA,TRBJ2-4,NA
TGTGCCACCAGCAGAGTTAGGGGAGGGGGTTACGAGCAGTACTTC,CATSRVRGGGYEQYF,TRBV15,NA,TRBJ2-7,NA
TGTGCCACCCGGGACAGGGCCAATCAGCCCCAGCATTTT,CATRDRANQPQHF,TRBV19,once,TRBJ1-5,TRBD1
TGTGCCAGTAGTCCCAGGGGGAGCACTGAAGCTTTCTTT,CASSPRGSTEAFF,TRBV19,NA,TRBJ1-1,TRBD1
TGCGCCAGCAGCTTGGAGCCAGGATCACCCCTCCACTTT,CASSLEPGSPLHF,TRBV5-1,NA,TRBJ1-6,NA
TGTGCCAGCAGCGGTCAGGTGTCCTCTGGAAACACCATATATTTT,CASSGQVSSGNTIYF,TRBV9,NA,TRBJ1-3,NA
TGTGCCAGCTCAGGCGGCGGAACTGAAAAACTGTTTTTT,CASSGGGTEKLFF,TRBV18,NA,TRBJ1-4,NA